This T cell receptor (beta chain) was obtained from a study of radiotherapy plus CTLA-4 blockade in lung cancer. Overall study: Objective response rate was around 19%; disease control rate, around 31%.

Clones were read by immunoSEQ multiplex PCR, and TCRdb kept only the in-frame ones, dropping some. The sample consists of about 97,000 clones, approximately 75% of them appearing once. V trimming: 7 bases; J trimming: 3 bases; junction bases outside the gene matches: 7. The CDR3 runs 14 residues. Germline values: CDR1 SNHLY, CDR2 FYNNEI. The source is a human donor with non-small cell lung cancer who had a partial response to radiotherapy plus ipilimumab. Some clones in this sample may be carry-over from other donors' samples. The chain is built from TRBV2 and TRBJ1-2, with 8 positions matching TRBD1. Sample: peripheral blood, taken from a patient treated with radiotherapy plus ipilimumab. DNA for the CDR3: TGTGCCAGCACTTTTGCAGGGGGCGACTATGGCTACACCTTC. It codes for CASTFAGGDYGYTF. The full variable domain, with the rest looked up from reference TRBV2 and TRBJ1-2, is EPEVTQTPSHQVTQMGQEVILRCVPISNHLYFYWYRQILGQKVEFLVSFYNNEISEKSEIFDDQFSVERPDGSNFTLKIRSTKLEDSAMYFCASTFAGGDYGYTFGSGTRLTVV.